A single sample is the source of the 11 T cell receptor beta chains below, sequenced in a study of T cell repertoires in cytomegalovirus infection. Via MiXCR, TCRdb re-called the reads, giving one row per CDR3 protein. Here the sample spans 57,000 or so distinct CDR3 sequences, roughly 34% being singletons. These receptors are not linked to any known antigen. The sequencing input was PBMCs, sequenced either directly or after in vitro stimulation (not recorded which). The receptors here all came from a human donor in good health (CMV status not recorded). Some clones in this sample may be carry-over from other donors' samples.

In this sample, this clonotype turned up a few times. The CDR3 region is CASSLTGTSGEQYF. CDR3 sequence (DNA): TGTGCCAGCAGCTTAACCGGAACTAGCGGCGAGCAGTACTTC. This chain links TRBV11-2 with TRBJ2-7; 8 bases agree with TRBD2. CDR1 and CDR2 from the germline V gene are SGHAT and FQNNGV. V lost 2 bases and J lost 6; bases outside the gene matches: 6. This CDR3 spans 14 amino acids.

This clonotype was observed a few times. This chain uses TRBV6-1 with TRBJ2-7, with no clear D. V was clipped by 6 bases and J by 1 base, with 13 bases between them. This CDR3 is 14 amino acids long. Germline CDR1 reads MNHNS; CDR2 reads SASEGT. As DNA, the CDR3 is TGTGCCAGCAGCCTATTCAAGGGATCCTACGAGCAGTACTTC. It specifies CASSLFKGSYEQYF.

The V call is TRBV19, the J call TRBJ2-6; D unclear. From germline, CDR1 is LNHDA and CDR2 SQIVND (reference sequence). Trimming cost V 9 bases and J 4 bases, with 10 bases left between them. CDR3 length equals 13 residues. CDR3 loop: CASRVSGANVLTF. Written as DNA, the CDR3 is TGTGCCAGCCGGGTTTCGGGGGCCAACGTCCTGACTTTC.

There are many counts of this clonotype. The chain combines TRBV7-9 with TRBJ1-3, with 8 bases that match TRBD1. J lost 3 bases, V lost 1 base, and 8 bases had no gene match. The CDR3 sequence is 17 residues long. Per germline, CDR1 SEHNR and CDR2 FQNEAQ (reference sequence). The CDR3 bases are TGTGCCAGCAGCTTAGGCGACAGGGGAGTCAATGGAAACACCATATATTTT. Protein sequence: CASSLGDRGVNGNTIYF.

The chain uses TRBV15 and TRBJ1-5; D is unresolved. V was cut by 9 bases and J by 3 bases, with 9 bases left in between. Per germline, CDR1 LNHNV and CDR2 YYDKDF (reference sequence). CDR3 length: 12 amino acids. CDR3 DNA: TGTGCCACGGCACAATTCAATCAGCCCCAGCATTTT. Translated: CATAQFNQPQHF.

The chain recombines TRBV7-2 with TRBJ2-1, with no clear D. V gave up 1 base and J gave up 5 bases, with 6 bases separating them. This CDR3 has 13 residues. In germline, CDR1 is SGHTA, CDR2 FQGNSA. The CDR3 loop is CASSLDFNNEQFF. For the CDR3, the DNA is TGTGCCAGCAGCTTAGATTTTAACAATGAGCAGTTCTTC.

The gene calls are TRBV4-1 and TRBJ1-1; D is ambiguous. The CDR3 is 12 residues long. Trimming took 1 base from V and 3 from J, leaving 3 bases between them. Germline CDR1 and CDR2: MGHRA and YSYEKL. This chain's CDR3 is CASSQVDTEAFF. CDR3 DNA: TGCGCCAGCAGCCAAGTCGACACTGAAGCTTTCTTT.

This chain connects TRBV20-1 to TRBJ2-7, with 7 bases fitting TRBD1. Looked up from germline, CDR1 is DFQATT and CDR2 is SNEGSKA (reference sequence). The CDR3 loop spans 13 amino acids. V lost 7 bases, J lost 2 bases, and 8 bases stayed unmatched. CDR3 in DNA: TGCAGTGTTCCGGGACAGAGTACCTACGAGCAGTACTTC. As protein: CSVPGQSTYEQYF.

The chain carries TRBV6-6 and TRBJ2-7; D may be TRBD1 (6 bases). This CDR3 region has 13 residues. CDR1 MNHNY and CDR2 SVGAGI come from the germline V gene (reference sequence). V lost 10 bases and J lost 5, with 18 bases in between. CDR3 sequence: CAISRGGLHEQYF. Written as DNA, the CDR3 is TGTGCCATCAGCCGTGGGGGCCTCCACGAGCAGTACTTC.

In the case of this clonotype: This may be a read error: a much more frequent sequence differs by one nucleotide. V and J are TRBV7-2 and TRBJ2-5, with D tentatively TRBD2 (6 bases). Germline loops: CDR1 SGHTA, CDR2 FQGNSA. This CDR3 is built from 14 residues. CDR3 loop: CANSLGRGEETQYF. The DNA for the CDR3 is TGTGCCAACAGCCTGGGGCGCGGGGAGGAGACCCAGTACTTC.

This chain joins TRBV4-1 and TRBJ2-6; no clear D. Between the trimmed V and J ends, which lost 2 bases and 13 bases, there was a span of 12 bases. The CDR3 has 13 amino acids. Germline-derived CDR1 and CDR2 are MGHRA and YSYEKL. CDR3 sequence: CASSQSPSRVLTF. The CDR3 bases are TGCGCCAGCAGCCAAAGTCCCTCTAGGGTCCTGACTTTC.